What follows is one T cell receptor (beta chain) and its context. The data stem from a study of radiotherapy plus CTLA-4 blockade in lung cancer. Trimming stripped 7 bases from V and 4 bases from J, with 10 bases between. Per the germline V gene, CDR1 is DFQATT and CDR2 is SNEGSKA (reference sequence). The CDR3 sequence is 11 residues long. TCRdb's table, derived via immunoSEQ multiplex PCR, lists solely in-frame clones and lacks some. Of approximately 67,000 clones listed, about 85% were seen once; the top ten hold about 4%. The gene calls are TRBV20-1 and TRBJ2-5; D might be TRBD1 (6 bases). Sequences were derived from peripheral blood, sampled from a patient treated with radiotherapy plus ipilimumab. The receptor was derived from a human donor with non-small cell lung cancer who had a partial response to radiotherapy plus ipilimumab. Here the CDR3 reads CSGGRGETQYF. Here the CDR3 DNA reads TGCAGTGGGGGGCGAGGAGAGACCCAGTACTTC.